The T cell receptor (beta chain) under discussion was sequenced for a study of blood T cell repertoires in COVID-19. Study details: Whether acute or convalescent, the COVID-19 samples came from the United States, Italy and Spain.

In the original workflow: Amplifying reference gene primers gave estimates of nucleated cell counts. TCRdb's copy holds only in-frame clones and misses some; the assay was immunoSEQ multiplex PCR. V, J and clone size derive from that table, while D and trimming were established from the DNA sequence. The table records tens of thousands of clones, around three quarters of them present only once. In germline, CDR1 is SGHAT, CDR2 FQNNGV. Trimming at V came to 1 base and at J to 4 bases, leaving 3 bases not matched to a gene. CDR3 size: 15 residues. The rearrangement joins TRBV11-2 to TRBJ1-2; 10 bases are a match to TRBD1. The sequenced sample was peripheral blood. This clonotype was sampled from a woman over 75 with acute or convalescent COVID-19. The DNA for the CDR3 is TGTGCCAGCAGCTTAGTGGGACAGGGGAGCTATGGCTACACCTTC. It codes for CASSLVGQGSYGYTF.